This T cell receptor beta chain was obtained from a study of T cells in Graves' hyperthyroidism and ophthalmopathy (dated by TCRdb to 2018 to 2020). Describing the broader study: Peripheral blood was collected at initial diagnosis, before any treatment. TCR V-J signatures able to tell the groups apart were searched for in a discovery cohort of 100 or so patients, of whom 43 had Graves' ophthalmopathy and 55 to 65 had stable Graves' hyperthyroidism. Prospective prediction of ophthalmopathy was tested in an independent validation cohort of approximately 18 hyperthyroidism patients and 15 to 17 patients who later progressed to ophthalmopathy. For training and testing, the roughly 93 patients in the discovery cohort were randomly divided in a 7:3 ratio. In addition, the study compared T-cell repertoires in thyroid tissue and in blood from roughly six Graves' hyperthyroidism patients. Following sampling, methimazole starting at 30 mg daily was given to hyperthyroidism patients, and high-dose intravenous methylprednisolone was given to ophthalmopathy patients. TCR Vbeta CDR3 sequencing of 135 peripheral blood samples (43 ophthalmopathy, 75 or so hyperthyroidism and roughly 17 progressor patients) is reported in the paper. What the authors observed across the whole study: Most expanded thyroid clonotypes (frequency above 0.001) were also detected in blood, suggesting blood repertoires may reflect thyroid immune responses. In validation, progression to ophthalmopathy was predicted by the model with 70.59% sensitivity and 72% to 85% specificity, a median of about 6.8 months before onset. Ophthalmopathy was separated from stable hyperthyroidism by a 13 V-J signature model, with over 85% sensitivity and roughly 81% specificity obtained in cross-validation and 80%/75% obtained in testing. Sample size was not statistically predetermined, and investigators were not blinded to group allocation.

Hyperthyroidism patients were newly diagnosed, with disease duration under 2 months, and aged 18 to 65 years. Patients with uncontrolled infections, other autoimmune diseases, pregnancy or lactation were excluded. Diagnoses were based on clinical symptoms, serum thyroxine and TRAb, thyroid ultrasound and orbital computed tomography. Blood from progressor patients was drawn when they were first diagnosed with hyperthyroidism, before any ophthalmopathy symptoms appeared. PBMCs were separated from roughly 10 ml of fresh peripheral blood using Ficoll-Paque density gradient centrifugation. Progressor patients were initially diagnosed with Graves' hyperthyroidism and developed ophthalmopathy during follow-up. Total RNA was extracted using Trizol reagent, and RNA quality was assessed on an Agilent 2100 Bioanalyzer. Amplification of TCR beta CDR3 regions was carried out from RNA transcripts. The first round of RT-PCR for the TCR CDR3 was performed with the HTBI primer set and the Qiagen OneStep RT-PCR kit. The libraries were constructed in a second round of multiplex PCR and then size-selected and purified. Sequencing of the libraries was done on an Illumina HiSeq2000 using paired-end 100 bp reads. The study's processing was this. SOAPnuke was used to process the raw data, removing reads that contained adapters or uncalled bases, had a mean Phred below 15, or lacked an exact match to the constant primer or identifier. COPE v1.2.5 was used to merge high-quality paired reads, and clonotypes were defined as unique nucleotide sequences. Clonotypes were aligned to IMGT TRBV, TRBD and TRBJ reference segments using MiTCR v1.1. The analysis was restricted to V-J combinations with a frequency above 0.0001, which together covered 99.2% of the repertoires. A TCS score was defined as the ratio of F50 (clonal expansion) to E x V (chaos), with BLOSUM62-based TCRdist applied between CDR3 peptides within each V-J. Welch's t-statistics and random forest reduced around 510 V-J features to under 15, which were used in a naive Bayes classifier (R e1071). Clones were called with MiXCR by TCRdb after fastp trimmed the public reads at Q25, and only in-frame beta chains were retained. Each CDR3 protein appears once, grouped with its most common genes and DNA. The V and J calls were not made by the authors but by TCRdb's processing. The sample includes about 380,000 distinct CDR3 sequences, with approximately 15% observed a single time. 20% to 25% of the sample comes from the top ten.

Spanning cysteine to phenylalanine, the CDR3 consists of 16 amino acids. CDR3 DNA only is kept here, 48 bases in frame from base 1. For CDR1 and CDR2, the germline V gene lists MNHEY and SVGAGI. V trim: 1 base; J trim: 4 bases; unmatched bases: 8. On this clonotype: What this receptor recognizes is not known. No per-base quality is available; no much larger clone lies one base away.

What was sequenced was blood. This TCR was sampled from a man aged 25-45 years with Graves' hyperthyroidism that later progressed to Graves' ophthalmopathy. The chain employs TRBV6-5 and TRBJ1-2, and 8 junctional nucleotides match TRBD1. Read as DNA, the sequence is TGTGCCAGCAGTTACTTGACAGGGGAGCTTGGCTATGGCTACACCTTC. Its translation reads: CASSYLTGELGYGYTF.